This TCR beta chain emerged from a study of response to subunit inactivated influenza vaccine. Germline V gives CDR1 DFQATT, CDR2 SNEGSKA (reference sequence). The junction had 13 bases not matched to a gene; V was cut back by 1 base and J by 13 bases. CDR3 size: 14 residues. Study-wide results and caveats: It was the authors' suggestion that each seasonal influenza vaccination recruits few new T cells.

TCRdb passed the RT-PCR reads through MiXCR, listing each CDR3 protein once. The table records just over 300,000 distinct CDR3 sequences, 20% to 25% of them present only once. Notes on this clonotype: Its antigen remains unknown.

The gene calls are TRBV20-1 and TRBJ1-3; 7 bases match TRBD1. This specimen consisted of PBMCs from blood, obtained less than 22 months after vaccination. The origin of this receptor is a man between 50 and 75 years old who received an inactivated influenza vaccine. In DNA form, the CDR3 reads TGCAGTGCTAGAGCTCCGACAGGGACTGGTTTGATATATTTT. Translating it yields CSARAPTGTGLIYF.